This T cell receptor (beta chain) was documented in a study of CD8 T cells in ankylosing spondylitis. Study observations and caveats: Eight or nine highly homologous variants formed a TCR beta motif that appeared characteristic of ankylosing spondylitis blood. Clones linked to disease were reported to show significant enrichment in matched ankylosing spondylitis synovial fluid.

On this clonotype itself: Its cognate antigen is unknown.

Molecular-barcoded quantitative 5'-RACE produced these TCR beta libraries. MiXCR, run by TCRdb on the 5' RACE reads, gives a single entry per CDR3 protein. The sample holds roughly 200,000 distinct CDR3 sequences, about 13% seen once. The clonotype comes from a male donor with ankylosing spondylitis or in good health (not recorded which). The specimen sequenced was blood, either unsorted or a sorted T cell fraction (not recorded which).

The CDR3 loop is CASSIANQPQHF. DNA for the CDR3: TGTGCCAGTAGTATCGCCAATCAGCCCCAGCATTTT. The V and J genes are TRBV19 and TRBJ1-5; D call uncertain. CDR3 length: 12 amino acids. V shed 3 bases and J shed 3 bases, with 3 bases lying between them. Per the germline V gene, CDR1 is LNHDA and CDR2 is SQIVND (reference sequence).